Below, 5 T cell receptor beta chains from the same sample are listed, as sequenced in a study of immune evolution from preneoplasia to lung adenocarcinoma. The method was immunoSEQ multiplex PCR; TCRdb's version includes in-frame clones alone and lacks a portion of them. This table holds about 12,000 clones, more than 75% found once. The sequencing input was FFPE tissue from an adenomatous hyperplasia lung lesion. Regarding subset: atypical adenomatous hyperplasia (AAH), lung preneoplasia. The receptors were sampled from a person aged 50-75 years with lung adenocarcinoma.

The rearrangement links TRBV27 to TRBJ2-1, with D maybe TRBD1 (6 bases). Looked up from germline, CDR1 is MNHEY and CDR2 is SMNVEV (reference sequence). The CDR3 consists of 15 residues. With 11 bases removed from V and 0 bases from J, the gap between germline ends came to 17 bases. The DNA of the CDR3 is TGTGCCTCGACAGGCCGGTACAGCTCCTACAATGAGCAGTTCTTC. Its protein is CASTGRYSSYNEQFF.

The CDR3 here is CASRDRGYTEAFF. Here the CDR3 DNA reads TGTGCCAGCAGGGACAGGGGTTACACTGAAGCTTTCTTT. The V gene is TRBV2, the J gene TRBJ1-1; TRBD1 agrees at 9 bases. The V segment lost 6 bases and the J segment 3 bases; nucleotides outside the gene matches: 2. From germline, CDR1 is SNHLY and CDR2 FYNNEI. CDR3 length: 13 residues.

This clone was detected a few times. The V gene is TRBV4-2, the J gene TRBJ2-5; 9 nucleotides align to TRBD1. The CDR3 spans 14 residues. V was pared by 4 bases and J by 5 bases, with 5 bases of the junction left unmatched. From germline, CDR1 is LGHNA and CDR2 YNFKEQ. The chain's CDR3 is CASSPGTGPETQYF. The DNA of the CDR3 is TGTGCCAGCAGCCCTGGGACAGGGCCTGAGACCCAGTACTTC.

This chain connects TRBV6-5 to TRBJ1-1; weak D call: TRBD1 (5 bases). Per the germline V gene, CDR1 is MNHEY and CDR2 is SVGAGI. V lost 6 bases to trimming and J lost 1 base, with 15 bases between them. CDR3 length: 15 residues. The CDR3 DNA is TGTGCCAGCAGCGGGTGGGGCGTCGCGAACACTGAAGCTTTCTTT. It is translated as CASSGWGVANTEAFF.

This clone was counted between two and nine times. CDR3 nucleotide sequence: TGCAGCGTTGACGGGGGAAACATTCAGTACTTC. It is translated as CSVDGGNIQYF. J is TRBJ2-4 and V is TRBV29-1, with D possibly being TRBD2 (6 bases). The CDR3 covers 11 residues. The ends were cut back, 3 bases at V and 6 bases at J, with 6 bases in the middle. Germline V gives CDR1 SQVTM, CDR2 ANQGSEA.